The 9 T cell receptor beta chains below were found in one sample sequenced in a study of blood T cell repertoires in COVID-19. Data came from immunoSEQ multiplex PCR; TCRdb stores just in-frame clones and leaves some out. This table holds about 160,000 clones, 60% to 85% found once. The sequenced sample consisted of peripheral blood. Receptors were obtained from a man aged 55 to 70 with acute or convalescent COVID-19.

Remarks on this clone: This sample also contains other DNA sequences that code for the same CDR3. V usage is TRBV6-5 and J usage is TRBJ1-1; the match to TRBD1 covers 8 bases. Germline-derived CDR1 and CDR2 are MNHEY and SVGAGI. This CDR3 is built from 13 residues. Trimming at V came to 2 bases and at J to 4 bases, leaving 0 bases not matched to a gene. The CDR3 DNA sequence: TGTGCCAGCAGTTACGGACAGGGCACTGAAGCTTTCTTT. This translates into CASSYGQGTEAFF.

The rearrangement links TRBV20-1 to TRBJ2-5; D gene ambiguous. This CDR3 is 10 amino acids long. Germline values: CDR1 DFQATT, CDR2 SNEGSKA (reference sequence). Trimming shortened V by 2 bases and J by 5 bases, and 3 bases separated the two germline ends. The CDR3 reads CSARRETQYF. The CDR3 region has the DNA TGCAGTGCTAGACGTGAGACCCAGTACTTC.

The chain combines TRBV18 with TRBJ2-2; D is undetermined. The CDR3 covers 12 residues. V was cut by 0 bases and J by 8 bases, with 4 bases left in between. Germline values: CDR1 KGHSH, CDR2 LQKENI. The CDR3 sequence is CASSPPAGELFF. The CDR3 DNA sequence: TGTGCCAGCTCACCACCGGCAGGGGAGCTGTTTTTT.

The rearrangement joins TRBV19 to TRBJ1-1, with D unclear. V was clipped by 3 bases and J by 6 bases, with 11 bases between them. Germline V gene sequence: CDR1 LNHDA, CDR2 SQIVND (reference sequence). The CDR3 loop spans 13 amino acids. For the CDR3, the DNA is TGTGCCAGTAGTATCACGTCCGGGGCTGAAGCTTTCTTT. This codes for CASSITSGAEAFF.

This clone was detected once. The chain employs TRBV18 and TRBJ1-2, with D possibly being TRBD1 (6 bases). Trimming removed 3 bases from V and 6 bases from J, with 17 bases in between. Germline V CDR1 and CDR2: KGHSH, LQKENI. The CDR3 spans 15 residues. This chain's CDR3 is CASSPMRQGSDGYTF. The DNA for the CDR3 is TGTGCCAGCTCACCGATGCGCCAGGGGAGCGATGGCTACACCTTC. The full variable domain, completed using reference TRBV18 and TRBJ1-2, is NAGVMQNPRHLVRRRGQEARLRCSPMKGHSHVYWYRQLPEEGLKFMVYLQKENIIDESGMPKERFSAEFPKEGPSILRIQQVVRGDSAAYFCASSPMRQGSDGYTFGSGTRLTVV.

The rearrangement joins TRBV7-2 to TRBJ1-3; possibly TRBD1 for D (5 bases). Germline lookup yields CDR1 SGHTA and CDR2 FQGNSA. Trimming took 2 bases from V and 0 from J, leaving 8 bases between them. CDR3 length: 15 amino acids. CDR3 bases: TGTGCCAGCAGCTTACAGGGCTACTCTGGAAACACCATATATTTT. Translating gives CASSLQGYSGNTIYF.

This rearrangement joins TRBV6-5 to TRBJ2-1; 9 bases align to TRBD1. The V segment lost 8 bases and the J segment 2 bases; nucleotides outside the gene matches: 7. Looked up from germline, CDR1 is MNHEY and CDR2 is SVGAGI. This CDR3 spans 15 amino acids. The CDR3 loop is CASQITGGAYNEQFF. The CDR3 coding sequence is TGTGCCAGCCAAATTACAGGGGGCGCCTACAATGAGCAGTTCTTC.

The chain joins TRBV27 to TRBJ2-7; no reliable D call. V was pared by 3 bases and J by 6 bases, with 12 bases between. The CDR3 length is 13 residues. CDR1 is MNHEY and CDR2 is SMNVEV in the germline V gene (reference sequence). CDR3 nucleotides: TGTGCCAGCAGTTTTGTACAGCTAAGCGAGCAGTACTTC. It specifies CASSFVQLSEQYF.

The chain has TRBV2 and TRBJ2-7, with D perhaps being TRBD1 or TRBD2 (6 bases each). V was cut by 8 bases and J by 1 base, with 12 bases left in between. This CDR3 contains 13 residues. Germline assignment: CDR1 SNHLY and CDR2 FYNNEI. The CDR3 DNA reads as TGTGCCAGCGGTGGGGGGCGGTCCTACGAGCAGTACTTC. Translating gives CASGGGRSYEQYF.